This T cell receptor beta chain originates from a study of T-cell reconstitution after alpha-beta-depleted transplantation in children. With V trimmed by 4 bases and J by 8 bases, 6 bases remained unmatched. This CDR3 contains 14 residues. CDR1 and CDR2 (germline): DFQATT, SNEGSKA (reference sequence). General study results and limits: Several hundred expanded graft clones reportedly were the source of alpha-beta T cells about two months after transplant.

On this clonotype: Its antigen is currently unknown.

The TCRbeta library was prepared with unique molecular identifiers. TCRdb re-called the PCR reads with MiXCR, one entry per CDR3 protein. The sample has almost 250,000 distinct CDR3 sequences, about 25% seen once; the top ten hold approximately 2.5%. The source material was PBMCs, sampled before TCRalphabeta/CD19-depleted stem cell transplant. The origin of this receptor is a girl aged 2-10 years with Fanconi anemia, due to receive a stem cell transplant. The chain is built from TRBV20-1 and TRBJ2-1, with TRBD2 matching 12 bases. In DNA, the CDR3 is TGCAGTGCTATTCGACTAGCGGGAGTTGATGAGCAGTTCTTC. It codes for CSAIRLAGVDEQFF.